The source of this T cell receptor beta chain is a study of blood T cells in healthy people across ages. The second PCR ran about 6 to 12 cycles with a sample-barcoded 5' primer and J-beta primers. TCRdb reanalysed the 5' RACE reads using MiXCR and keeps one entry per CDR3 protein. The sample has 850,000 to 950,000 distinct CDR3 sequences, around 30% seen once. The ends were cut back, 5 bases at V and 5 bases at J, with 4 bases in the middle. The CDR3 sequence is 11 residues long. The chain couples TRBV12-3 or TRBV12-4 to TRBJ2-1; D ambiguous. The receptor comes from a woman at least 80 years old in good health. Material for sequencing was blood. The DNA for the CDR3 is TGTGCCAGCAGTCGACACAATGAGCAGTTCTTC. Translating it yields CASSRHNEQFF.